This T cell receptor (beta chain) comes out of a study of T cell repertoires in cytomegalovirus infection. Each CDR3 protein gets one entry after TCRdb re-called the reads with MiXCR. This table holds some 150,000 distinct CDR3 sequences, about a quarter found once. The specimen was PBMCs. This TCR came from a human donor in good health (CMV status not recorded). Some clones in this sample may be carry-over from other donors' samples.

The CDR3 is CASSSGAPTQYF. DNA for the CDR3: TGTGCCAGCAGTTCGGGGGCACCTACGCAGTATTTT. The rearrangement uses TRBV28 and TRBJ2-3; D may be TRBD1 or TRBD2 (6 bases each). V shed 4 bases and J shed 8 bases, with 10 bases lying between them. In germline, CDR1 is MDHEN, CDR2 SYDVKM. The CDR3 has 12 residues.